The 10 T cell receptor beta chains reported below all come from one sample, sequenced in a study of blood T cell repertoires in COVID-19. TCRdb keeps only in-frame clones here, not all; method: immunoSEQ multiplex PCR. This sample yields 100,000 to 150,000 clones, of which over 80% are seen a single time; 10% to 15% belongs to the top ten. Input material: peripheral blood. All receptors come from a man aged 55 to 70 with acute or convalescent COVID-19.

This sequence joins TRBV9 and TRBJ2-1; D is undetermined. The CDR3 extends over 15 amino acids. Between the trimmed V and J ends, which lost 1 base and 0 bases, there was a span of 8 bases. The germline V gene has CDR1 SGDLS and CDR2 YYNGEE. The CDR3 region is CASSVFYSSYNEQFF. In DNA form, the CDR3 reads TGTGCCAGCAGCGTATTTTACAGCTCCTACAATGAGCAGTTCTTC.

This sequence joins TRBV21-1 and TRBJ1-2; TRBD1 reflects the table's D call only, with no check against the DNA. TRBV21-1 is labeled a pseudogene. The CDR3 has 14 amino acids. As DNA, the CDR3 is TGTGCCAGCAGCAAAGCAAGCAGGAAGGATGGCTACACCTTC. Translating gives CASSKASRKDGYTF.

The chain employs TRBV5-1 and TRBJ2-7; the match to TRBD1 covers 7 bases. Germline V gene data show CDR1 as SGHRS and CDR2 as YFSETQ. The junction had 6 bases not matched to a gene; V was cut back by 5 bases and J by 1 base. The CDR3 has 14 residues. This CDR3 is CASREDRPSYEQYF. CDR3 nucleotides: TGCGCCAGCAGAGAGGACAGGCCTTCCTACGAGCAGTACTTC.

This clone was seen once. The chain is built from TRBV6-5 and TRBJ1-3; TRBD1 is a possible D gene (5 bases). CDR1 and CDR2 from the germline V gene are MNHEY and SVGAGI. This CDR3 has 13 amino acids. V lost 6 bases, J lost 8 bases, and 14 bases lay in between. CDR3 loop: CASSGRPGDTIYF. DNA for the CDR3: TGTGCCAGCAGCGGGAGGCCGGGGGACACCATATATTTT.

The V gene is TRBV9, the J gene TRBJ2-7, with D tentatively TRBD2 (6 bases). The germline gives CDR1 SGDLS, CDR2 YYNGEE. The ends were cut back, 0 bases at V and 2 bases at J, with 15 bases in the middle. The CDR3 sequence is 16 residues long. The CDR3 reads CASSVEGRAGPYEQYF. The CDR3 DNA reads TGTGCCAGCAGCGTAGAGGGGCGGGCGGGACCCTACGAGCAGTACTTC.

The chain couples TRBV7-8 to TRBJ2-2; D call uncertain. The germline gives CDR1 SGHVS, CDR2 FQNEAQ. The germline V and J ends were trimmed by 5 bases and 3 bases, with 4 bases remaining between them. There are 12 residues in the CDR3. The CDR3 spells CASSPYTGELFF. CDR3 DNA: TGTGCCAGCAGCCCTTACACCGGGGAGCTGTTTTTT. The variable domain in full, completed from reference TRBV7-8 and TRBJ2-2, reads GAGVSQSPRYKVAKRGQDVALRCDPISGHVSLFWYQQALGQGPEFLTYFQNEAQLDKSGLPSDRFFAERPEGSVSTLKIQRTQQEDSAVYLCASSPYTGELFFGEGSRLTVL.

The J gene is TRBJ1-1, the V gene TRBV19, with 9 positions matching TRBD1. Germline CDR1 and CDR2: LNHDA and SQIVND (reference sequence). V shed 3 bases and J 5 bases; nucleotides not matched to a gene: 4. This CDR3 region has 14 residues. CDR3 residues: CASSIGTGRTEAFF. CDR3 DNA: TGTGCCAGTAGTATCGGGACAGGGAGAACTGAAGCTTTCTTT.

This chain links TRBV9 with TRBJ2-1; D is unresolved. The CDR3 contains 14 residues. Germline CDR1 SGDLS, CDR2 YYNGEE. V dropped 4 bases and J dropped 0 bases, with 8 bases sitting between them. The CDR3 protein is CASSPSLSYNEQFF. DNA for the CDR3: TGTGCCAGCAGCCCCTCCCTCTCCTACAATGAGCAGTTCTTC.

The rearrangement links TRBV10-1 to TRBJ2-1; 7 bases agree with TRBD1. J gave up 3 bases and V 5 bases, and 4 bases lay outside the gene matches. Germline V gene lookup returns CDR1 WNHNN and CDR2 SYGVQD (reference sequence). This CDR3 comprises 14 residues. The CDR3 DNA is TGCGCCAGCAGTAGGGACAGCAACTACAATGAGCAGTTCTTC. Translation: CASSRDSNYNEQFF.

The chain employs TRBV24-1 and TRBJ2-2; weak D call: TRBD2 (6 bases). The CDR3 runs to 14 residues. V lost 10 bases and J lost 5, with 16 bases in between. Germline V gene lookup returns CDR1 KGHDR and CDR2 SFDVKD. The CDR3 loop reads CATRGSGRTGELFF. CDR3 DNA sequence: TGTGCCACAAGGGGATCTGGGAGGACCGGGGAGCTGTTTTTT.